This paragraph reports one T cell receptor (beta chain). Its antigen is undetermined. This entry is derived from a study of lymphopenia after photon versus proton radiotherapy. Sequencing was performed with immunoSEQ multiplex PCR; in TCRdb, only in-frame clones are kept and a portion is missing. The sample consists of 160,000 or so clones, less than 90% of them appearing once. Whole-study findings and limits: Post-nadir diversity loss with photons came from oligoclonal expansion, particularly CD8+ Temra cells. Proton therapy kept repertoires fairly stable, unlike photons, which gained effector/memory cells. Only patients who died were analyzed for survival; proton advantage is unproven.

The sequence was collected from a man in his fifties with gastric cancer. Specimen: peripheral blood, collected from a patient treated with photon-based radiotherapy.

The chain's CDR3 is CASSPVGTGGYGYTF. CDR3 DNA sequence: TGTGCCAGCTCACCAGTAGGGACAGGGGGCTATGGCTACACCTTC. The chain carries TRBV18 and TRBJ1-2, with 11 bases lining up with TRBD1. The J segment lost 4 bases and the V segment lost 2 bases, leaving 3 bases of the junction unmatched. This CDR3 spans 15 amino acids. Germline V gene lookup returns CDR1 KGHSH and CDR2 LQKENI.